This T cell receptor (beta chain) emerged from a study of CD8 T cells in ankylosing spondylitis. Study-wide points: Ankylosing spondylitis blood appeared to be characterized by a TCR beta motif of under ten highly homologous variants. Clones linked to the disease showed a CD8+ phenotype. They occurred at relatively low frequencies in peripheral blood.

Trimming took 2 bases from V and 0 from J; bases not matched to a gene: 13. Germline V gene sequence: CDR1 SGHTA, CDR2 FQGTGA. There are 19 residues in the CDR3. Libraries of TCR beta came from quantitative 5'-RACE with molecular barcodes. TCRdb recomputed calls from the 5' RACE reads with MiXCR, one row per CDR3 protein. The sample includes roughly 150,000 distinct CDR3 sequences, around 8.9% of them seen just once. This clonotype appeared a few times. Its antigen is undetermined. The gene calls are TRBV7-3 and TRBJ2-1; 7 positions agree with TRBD2. This TCR derives from a female donor with ankylosing spondylitis or in good health (not recorded which). The specimen sequenced was blood, either unsorted or a sorted T cell fraction (not recorded which). The CDR3 spells CASSLWERDYPSSYNEQFF. In DNA form, the CDR3 reads TGTGCCAGCAGCTTATGGGAGCGGGACTACCCGAGCTCCTACAATGAGCAGTTCTTC.